The clone carrying this T cell receptor beta chain came up a few times. The antigen is unknown. This entry belongs to a study of T cell repertoires in cytomegalovirus infection. Study-wide findings and caveats: CMV-specific HLA-C-restricted TCR beta clonotypes dominated the ex vivo response.

TCRdb recomputed calls from the reads with MiXCR, one row per CDR3 protein. This sample has 700,000 to 900,000 distinct CDR3 sequences; just under 30% occur once, and the top ten carry 13%. J lost 3 bases, V lost 2 bases, and 4 bases had no gene match. The CDR3 has 15 residues. The sequence derives from a human donor in good health (CMV status not recorded). Some clones in this sample may be carry-over from other donors' samples. The chain joins TRBV12-3 or TRBV12-4 to TRBJ2-3; 8 positions agree with TRBD1. The sequencing used cultured CD8+ T cells from PBMCs, collected from culture after CMV antigen stimulation. The CDR3 here is CASSLQGAWTDTQYF. Here the CDR3 DNA reads TGTGCCAGCAGTTTACAGGGGGCTTGGACAGATACGCAGTATTTT.